This entry describes one TCR beta chain. No antigen is known for it. All patients experienced relapse after autologous stem cell transplantation, and brentuximab vedotin exposure was variable. Responses achieved at best were complete response, partial response or progressive disease. These data originate in a study of PD-1 blockade in classical Hodgkin lymphoma. Study overall: Nivolumab dosed at 3 mg/kg went to patients intravenously every 2 weeks. Regarding the study as a whole: Patients who initiated nivolumab within 1 year of ASCT were excluded. Complete responders possessed baseline diversity comparable to newly diagnosed patients.

The V and J ends lost 2 bases and 5 bases respectively, with 19 bases between them. This CDR3 spans 16 amino acids. CDR1 is SGHRS and CDR2 is YFSETQ in the germline V gene. Clones were read by immunoSEQ multiplex PCR, and TCRdb kept only the in-frame ones, dropping some. The sample includes 43,000 or so clones, 85% to 90% of them seen just once. The chain couples TRBV5-1 to TRBJ2-5; D may be TRBD1 (6 bases). The starting material was peripheral blood mononuclear cells (PBMCs), obtained at baseline. The TCR sequence derives from a human donor with classical Hodgkin lymphoma. Here the CDR3 reads CASSLYRDPPPETQYF. As DNA, the CDR3 is TGCGCCAGCAGCTTATACAGGGACCCGCCCCCGGAGACCCAGTACTTC.